These 31 T cell receptor beta chains were all obtained from the same sample, sequenced in a study of prognosis after radiotherapy for stage I lung cancer. Amplification of the TCR beta CDR3 (from genomic DNA) was done by two-round multiplex PCR. Round-one PCR had primers specific to each TRBV and TRBJ gene. TCRdb processed the multiplex PCR reads anew with MiXCR; each CDR3 protein has one entry. The data hold 14,000 or so distinct CDR3 sequences, with around half observed a single time. Sample: PBMCs, taken before or after stereotactic body radiation therapy (not recorded which). These receptors all come from a donor over 45 with non-small cell lung cancer.

This rearrangement joins TRBV5-1 to TRBJ2-7; 7 positions agree with TRBD2. The CDR3 is 15 residues long. Losses at the gene ends were 4 bases for V and 2 bases for J; bases not matched to a gene: 9. Germline V CDR1 and CDR2: SGHRS, YFSETQ. The CDR3 nucleotides read TGCGCCAGCAGCCTGACGGGAGGCTCTACCTACGAGCAGTACTTC. It specifies CASSLTGGSTYEQYF.

This clonotype was picked up many times. The V call is TRBV28, the J call TRBJ2-4, with a weak D call TRBD1 (6 bases). Germline loops: CDR1 MDHEN, CDR2 SYDVKM. V was trimmed by 4 bases and J by 0 bases, leaving 16 bases between them. This CDR3 is 17 amino acids long. CDR3 region: CASSSLQGSVAKNIQYF. As DNA, the CDR3 is TGTGCCAGCAGTTCGCTTCAGGGGTCAGTAGCCAAAAACATTCAGTACTTC.

As concerns this clonotype: A far larger clone is one nucleotide away, so this likely arose from a read error. This rearrangement joins TRBV6-2 or TRBV6-3 to TRBJ2-1; D may be TRBD1 (5 bases). Germline CDR1 MNHEY, CDR2 SVGEGT. The CDR3 consists of 15 residues. Trimming pared 5 bases from V and 3 bases from J, leaving 14 bases between. Here the CDR3 DNA reads TGTGCCAGCAGTCAGAGTCAGGGTCACTACAATGAGCAGTTCTTC. Translated, it gives CASSQSQGHYNEQFF.

At least ten counts were recorded for this clonotype. The V and J genes are TRBV14 and TRBJ1-2, with no clear D. Trimming pared 1 base from V and 3 bases from J, leaving 18 bases between. The CDR3 covers 17 residues. In germline, CDR1 is SGHDN, CDR2 FVKESK. The CDR3 nucleotides read TGTGCCAGCAGCCAAGGATTAGGCGGACGAATTGACTATGGCTACACCTTC. Its translation: CASSQGLGGRIDYGYTF.

This clonotype is classed as large. The rearrangement uses TRBV19 and TRBJ1-6, with D possibly TRBD1 on 6 matching bases. Germline assignment: CDR1 LNHDA and CDR2 SQIVND (reference sequence). V lost 5 bases and J 6 bases, leaving 14 bases between the germline ends. The CDR3 spans 15 residues. As DNA, the CDR3 is TGTGCCAGTAGTTCTTCAGGGGCGGGTAATTCACCCCTCCACTTT. It encodes CASSSSGAGNSPLHF. The complete variable domain, with remaining parts taken from reference TRBV19 and TRBJ1-6, reads DGGITQSPKYLFRKEGQNVTLSCEQNLNHDAMYWYRQDPGQGLRLIYYSQIVNDFQKGDIAEGYSVSREKKESFPLTVTSAQKNPTAFYLCASSSSGAGNSPLHFGNGTRLTVT.

This rearrangement joins TRBV5-1 to TRBJ2-5, with D uncertain. This CDR3 comprises 14 residues. V was trimmed by 1 base and J by 1 base, leaving 8 bases between them. Germline lookup yields CDR1 SGHRS and CDR2 YFSETQ. This CDR3 is CASSLHSSQETQYF. CDR3 DNA sequence: TGCGCCAGCAGCTTGCATAGCTCCCAAGAGACCCAGTACTTC.

The rearrangement links TRBV11-2 to TRBJ2-7; 7 nucleotides align to TRBD2. The CDR3 runs 13 residues. Per germline, CDR1 SGHAT and CDR2 FQNNGV. The V gene end was trimmed by 7 bases and the J gene end by 3 bases; junction bases not matched to a gene: 6. Here the CDR3 DNA reads TGTGCCAGCACCATAACGGGGGGCTACGAGCAGTACTTC. This sequence encodes CASTITGGYEQYF.

Concerning this clonotype itself: This probably arose from a read error, given a far larger clone one base away. The chain has TRBV11-2 and TRBJ2-7; D is unresolved. V lost 5 bases and J lost 3, with 8 bases in between. Germline assignment: CDR1 SGHAT and CDR2 FQNNGV. The CDR3 extends over 12 amino acids. The CDR3, as DNA: TGTGCCAGCAGCCGCCCCTGCTACGAGCAGTACTTC. Protein sequence: CASSRPCYEQYF.

In regard to this clonotype: A read error may account for a junction end that differs from germline. V usage is TRBV6-2 or TRBV6-3 and J usage is TRBJ2-6, with TRBD1 as a possible D gene (5 bases). CDR3 length equals 19 residues. Germline assignment: CDR1 MNHEY and CDR2 SVGEGT. The DNA of the CDR3 is TGTGCCAGCAGTTCACCCGGACACCAAAAGAGCTCTGTGGCCAACGTCCTGACTTTC. Protein sequence: CASSSPGHQKSSVANVLTF.

V and J are TRBV28 and TRBJ1-5; D remains unclear. Trimming took 3 bases from V and 4 from J, leaving 16 bases between them. The germline gives CDR1 MDHEN, CDR2 SYDVKM. The CDR3 runs to 16 residues. The CDR3 sequence: CASSFGLALDNQPQHF. Here the CDR3 DNA reads TGTGCCAGCAGTTTCGGGTTGGCATTAGATAATCAGCCCCAGCATTTT.

A note on this clonotype: The junction differs from germline at one of its ends, possibly a read error. This chain links TRBV7-7 with TRBJ1-6; D is uncertain. The CDR3 sequence is 18 residues long. Germline CDR1 SSHAT, CDR2 FNYEAQ (reference sequence). The CDR3 DNA sequence: TGTGCTAGCAGCCCTGTTACGACACGAGTTTGTTTTAAGTCACACCTCCACTTT. It encodes CASSPVTTRVCFKSHLHF.

V is TRBV30 and J is TRBJ1-1, with TRBD1 as a possible D gene (5 bases). The CDR3 runs to 12 residues. V was cut by 2 bases and J by 11 bases, with 15 bases left in between. Germline assignment: CDR1 GTSNPN and CDR2 SVGIG (reference sequence). The chain's CDR3 is CAWSPRGLGAFF. Written as DNA, the CDR3 is TGTGCCTGGAGTCCGAGGGGCCTAGGGGCTTTCTTT.

Many counts were recorded for this clonotype. The CDR3 DNA reads as TGCAGCGTATATGGACAGTCGACTTACGAGCAGTACTTC. It yields the protein CSVYGQSTYEQYF. The gene calls are TRBV29-1 and TRBJ2-7; perhaps TRBD1 as D (6 bases). The CDR3 has 13 amino acids. Trimming left V 6 bases short and J 4 bases short, with 16 bases between. CDR1 is SQVTM and CDR2 is ANQGSEA in the germline V gene.

This clonotype was counted at least ten times. The chain has TRBV20-1 and TRBJ1-2; D is unresolved. The V gene lost 1 base and the J gene lost 7 bases, with 16 bases spanning the gap. This CDR3 is 14 amino acids long. The germline V gene encodes CDR1 DFQATT and CDR2 SNEGSKA (reference sequence). The CDR3 coding sequence is TGCAGTGCTAGAGCCAGTGCGGGGTTGAGTGGCTACACCTTC. This codes for CSARASAGLSGYTF.

This clonotype was seen only a few times. This chain connects TRBV20-1 to TRBJ1-1, with TRBD1 matching 9 bases. The CDR3 has 14 amino acids. V lost 6 bases and J lost 3; bases outside the gene matches: 8. Germline V gene data show CDR1 as DFQATT and CDR2 as SNEGSKA (reference sequence). Here the CDR3 reads CSAIRTGADTEAFF. The CDR3 region has the DNA TGCAGTGCCATACGGACAGGGGCCGACACTGAAGCTTTCTTT.

On this clonotype itself: The junction and the germline gene differ at one end; a read error may be behind it. The chain joins TRBV19 to TRBJ1-5; possible D gene TRBD1, 5 bases. CDR3 size: 16 residues. Germline V CDR1 and CDR2: LNHDA, SQIVND (reference sequence). The CDR3 region has the DNA TGTGCCAGTAGTAGAACGGGGGGAAAGTGGAATCAGCCTCAGCATTTT. This gives the protein CASSRTGGKWNQPQHF.

Comment on this clonotype: Germline and junction disagree at one end, which may indicate a read error. This sequence joins TRBV20-1 and TRBJ2-3; 12 nucleotides line up with TRBD1. The CDR3 loop spans 18 amino acids. Germline V gene data show CDR1 as DFQATT and CDR2 as SNEGSKA (reference sequence). CDR3 sequence: CSARADLGTGGGTDTQYF. CDR3 DNA: TGCAGTGCTAGAGCCGATTTGGGGACAGGGGGCGGCACAGATACACAGTATTTT.

The CDR3: CASSLRYMELSGELFF. CDR3 in DNA: TGTGCCAGCAGCTTACGGTACATGGAATTATCCGGGGAGCTGTTTTTT. The chain joins TRBV7-2 to TRBJ2-2; no clear D. The CDR3 totals 16 residues. V was cut by 2 bases and J by 6 bases, with 16 bases left in between. CDR1 SGHTA and CDR2 FQGNSA come from the germline V gene.

This chain connects TRBV6-2 or TRBV6-3 to TRBJ2-3; D gene uncertain. This CDR3 is built from 12 residues. The germline V gene has CDR1 MNHEY and CDR2 SVGEGT. V gave up 6 bases and J gave up 5 bases, with 9 bases separating them. The CDR3, as DNA: TGTGCCAGCAGACAGTTGGAAGATACGCAGTATTTT. Its translation: CASRQLEDTQYF.

This chain uses TRBV12-3 or TRBV12-4 with TRBJ2-7, with 9 bases matching TRBD1. V lost 8 bases to trimming and J lost 7 bases; unmatched junction nucleotides: 12. The length of the CDR3 is 14 residues. The CDR3 loop is CASGSGQGTSEQYF. The CDR3 DNA reads TGTGCCAGCGGATCGGGACAGGGAACATCTGAGCAGTACTTC.

This sequence joins TRBV7-9 and TRBJ2-5, with TRBD2 matching over 12 bases. The germline V gene encodes CDR1 SEHNR and CDR2 FQNEAQ (reference sequence). This CDR3 comprises 15 residues. The junction had 6 bases not matched to a gene; V was cut back by 5 bases and J by 5 bases. The CDR3 nucleotides read TGTGCCAGCAGCCCAAGGACTAGCGGGAAGGAGACCCAGTACTTC. This codes for CASSPRTSGKETQYF.

This clonotype was detected only a few times. This chain joins TRBV7-2 and TRBJ2-7, with D maybe TRBD2 (6 bases). Germline V gene lookup returns CDR1 SGHTA and CDR2 FQGNSA. Between the trimmed V and J ends, which lost 1 base and 3 bases, there was a span of 7 bases. The CDR3 contains 13 residues. The CDR3 coding sequence is TGTGCCAGCAGCTTAGGCGGGGACTACGAGCAGTACTTC. It is translated as CASSLGGDYEQYF.

This clonotype was found many times. In DNA, the CDR3 is TGTGCCAGCGGGGGACAGGGCGATAGCGGGAGGGCCGCCTACAATGAGCAGTTCTTC. Its protein product is CASGGQGDSGRAAYNEQFF. V and J are TRBV2 and TRBJ2-1; 11 bases match TRBD2. The CDR3 consists of 19 residues. From germline, CDR1 is SNHLY and CDR2 FYNNEI. V lost 8 bases to trimming and J lost 2 bases; unmatched junction nucleotides: 17. Variable domain in full (rest from reference TRBV2 and TRBJ2-1): EPEVTQTPSHQVTQMGQEVILRCVPISNHLYFYWYRQILGQKVEFLVSFYNNEISEKSEIFDDQFSVERPDGSNFTLKIRSTKLEDSAMYFCASGGQGDSGRAAYNEQFFGPGTRLTVL.

This clonotype came up many times. The chain couples TRBV27 to TRBJ2-5; 8 bases are a match to TRBD2. Germline V gene data show CDR1 as MNHEY and CDR2 as SMNVEV (reference sequence). The CDR3 is made up of 15 amino acids. Trimming cost V 6 bases and J 1 base; bases outside gene matches: 7. The CDR3 nucleotides are TGTGCCAGCAGCTCTAGCGGGCGCAGCCAAGAGACCCAGTACTTC. As protein: CASSSSGRSQETQYF.

This clonotype was picked up many times. V and J are TRBV19 and TRBJ1-4; TRBD1 aligns across 7 bases. Germline CDR1 reads LNHDA; CDR2 reads SQIVND (reference sequence). This CDR3 spans 16 amino acids. V lost 9 bases, J lost 1 base, and 11 bases stayed unmatched. CDR3 nucleotide sequence: TGTGCCAGCCGGGACAGAGGATGGGAAACTAATGAAAAACTGTTTTTT. It codes for CASRDRGWETNEKLFF.

This clonotype was detected ten times or more. The chain employs TRBV4-1 and TRBJ2-2, with TRBD1 as a possible D gene (5 bases). Germline V gene sequence: CDR1 MGHRA, CDR2 YSYEKL. The CDR3 contains 14 residues. V gave up 8 bases and J gave up 4 bases, with 14 bases separating them. The CDR3 nucleotides are TGCGCCAGCGGCGTCAGGGAAAGCACCGGGGAGCTGTTTTTT. Its translation is CASGVRESTGELFF.

The genes are TRBV11-2 and TRBJ2-1; 9 positions agree with TRBD2. Germline trimming cut 8 bases from V and 8 bases from J; bases unmatched to any gene: 10. Looked up from germline, CDR1 is SGHAT and CDR2 is FQNNGV. This CDR3 has 14 amino acids. The CDR3: CASGAYAGGDEQFF. As DNA, the CDR3 is TGTGCCAGCGGGGCCTATGCGGGAGGGGATGAGCAGTTCTTC.

By sample fraction, this clonotype is medium-sized. The gene calls are TRBV15 and TRBJ2-7; D perhaps matches TRBD1 (5 bases). CDR1 and CDR2 from the germline V gene are LNHNV and YYDKDF (reference sequence). This CDR3 comprises 14 residues. V lost 1 base and J 3 bases, leaving 10 bases between the germline ends. The CDR3 bases are TGTGCCACCAGCAGAGCCCGCAGGGACTACGAGCAGTACTTC. This translates into CATSRARRDYEQYF.

This clonotype came up many times. The chain employs TRBV5-4 and TRBJ2-2; D remains ambiguous. This CDR3 is 15 amino acids long. V lost 4 bases, J lost 2 bases, and 12 bases lay in between. Germline CDR1 reads SGHNT; CDR2 reads YYREEE (reference sequence). CDR3 DNA: TGTGCCAGCAGCACCGACGGAGCCAACACCGGGGAGCTGTTTTTT. This encodes CASSTDGANTGELFF.

The chain is built from TRBV5-5 and TRBJ2-3, with no clear D. The CDR3 extends over 14 amino acids. The germline gives CDR1 SGHKS, CDR2 YYEKEE (reference sequence). V was trimmed by 4 bases and J by 4 bases, leaving 13 bases between them. The CDR3 bases are TGTGCCAGCAGCCCAGGACGGATGGCAGATACGCAGTATTTT. Translation: CASSPGRMADTQYF.

The sample holds many counts of this clonotype. This chain joins TRBV6-1 and TRBJ2-1; D gene ambiguous. Trimming removed 5 bases at V and 9 bases at J, with 11 bases between. Per the germline V gene, CDR1 is MNHNS and CDR2 is SASEGT. The CDR3 sequence is 12 residues long. DNA of the CDR3: TGTGCCAGCAGTCCCGACTTGGTTGAGCAGTTCTTC. It codes for CASSPDLVEQFF.